This TCR beta chain was identified during a study of T-cell memory formation after mild COVID-19. General study findings and limits: Mainly in CM and EM were contracting CD4+ clones; CD8+ were in EMRA. A second wave expanding day 15 to 37 was CD4+-biased; contracting clones were balanced. Cross-reactive memory appears to have joined, as suggested by some responding clones showing up in pre-infection memory.

Constant-segment primers were used for 5'RACE, and the resulting TCR alpha and TCR beta cDNA libraries carried sample barcodes and UMIs. MiXCR, run by TCRdb on the 5' RACE reads, gives a single entry per CDR3 protein. The data show about 340,000 distinct CDR3 sequences, with approximately 16% seen just once and about a fifth held by the top ten. This clonotype was seen repeatedly, ten times or more. Its matching antigen is unknown. The sequenced sample was PBMCs or a T cell subset sorted from them (not recorded which). The origin of this receptor is a man younger than 30 who had mild COVID-19 (a few samples of this study predate the infection). Cell type and time point are not known.

CDR3 bases: TGTGCCAGCTCAGACACCGGGGAGCTGTTTTTT. This sequence encodes CASSDTGELFF. The V gene is TRBV18, the J gene TRBJ2-2, with D unclear. The V gene lost 5 bases and the J gene lost 3 bases, with 1 base spanning the gap. This CDR3 contains 11 residues. The germline V gene encodes CDR1 KGHSH and CDR2 LQKENI.